This TCR beta chain was identified during a study of cytomegalovirus exposure and HLA in healthy donors (TCRdb year 2017). As for the study more broadly: An earlier analysis of roughly 570 of the donors reported around 280 Gb of sequence data and about 120 million unique TCR beta sequences obtained from about 170 million T cells. Typing coverage differed by locus: A, B, C, DRB1 and DQB1 were typed in about 620-630 donors, DQA1 in 500 to 550, DPA1 in around 610, and DPB1 in roughly 450. Along with the approximately 650-subject first cohort, a separate validation cohort of 120 different subjects was used. On average, roughly 240,000 unique TCR beta nucleotide sequences were sequenced per donor among 300 to 500 genotyped donors of the cohort, with 15% to 20% of those sequences being non-productive. A later genetic analysis used genome-wide SNP genotypes for about 60% of the 666 donors, treating that subset as a discovery cohort. The study combined high-throughput TCR immunosequencing, statistical association of individual TCRs with disease status, and machine learning to predict cytomegalovirus infection status. Donor age, sex, ethnicity and CMV serostatus were compiled together with the repertoire data. The study aimed to test whether cataloging public T cell receptors could reveal signatures of past pathogen exposure. Both class I and class II loci were covered by HLA typing, at four-digit resolution. Roughly 310 gigabases of sequencing data and 70 million to 100 million unique TCR sequences were included in an early release covering several hundred HLA-typed donors. Rather than using new phenotypic data, the later analysis identified candidate immune exposures from TCR beta sequences and from how often those sequences occurred across donors. The genetic ancestry cluster associated with self-reported Caucasian donors included 65% to 90% of the 398 genotyped donors. About five DR-DQ haplotypes were treated as single units for association and clustering because of strong linkage in the cohort. An earlier analysis of approximately 630 of the donors applied high-throughput TCR beta sequencing to assess whether each TCR beta V gene segment acted as functional or pseudogenic. Every discovery cohort repertoire had been produced on one sequencing platform. The T cell repertoires of 666 subjects were profiled by immunosequencing and related to cytomegalovirus serostatus. A later analysis re-analyzed previously published TCR beta repertoires from 600 to 850 donors and added high-resolution HLA genotyping to study TCR occurrence patterns. Beyond this particular receptor, the publication reports: A total of around 150 TCR beta chains were listed by the study as associated with cytomegalovirus. A later genetic analysis associated a missense DCLRE1C variant with V-gene and J-gene trimming of TCR beta chains, and an independent cohort replicated the association. In an earlier analysis of about 550 of the donors, most TCR beta V segments were observed in productive rearrangements about 87% or about 30% of the time, broadly matching IMGT annotations. Cytomegalovirus status was reported to be diagnosed by the classifier with high specificity and sensitivity in both the original and validation cohorts. Compared with the approximately 600-donor mean, donors in an Asian-associated ancestry cluster had fewer N-insertions in productive TCRs, according to a later genetic analysis. In vitro tests confirmed that a few of the cytomegalovirus-associated TCR beta chains recognize cytomegalovirus antigens. Immune exposure information for the cohort was limited to CMV serostatus. A later analysis found that HLA-associated TCR beta chains were more clonally expanded and had lower generation probabilities than equally common non-associated chains. This cohort had only TCR beta chains sequenced, and the lack of alpha or paired-chain data limited which features could be detected. In a later analysis, TCR association rates were found to vary across HLA loci, with the most associated TCRs seen for DRB1 alleles and the fewest for HLA-C alleles. A cluster of highly shared sequence variants was judged likely to be a technical artifact of the sequencing pipeline. It was suggested by the authors that the approach could potentially be generalized to other disease states and immunological phenotypes. HLA typing was unavailable for some donors at each locus, so association tests used only the typed subset. Roughly uniform sequencing depth across donors was assumed in presence/absence analyses, although this assumption may not hold. The 87-base-pair reads could not distinguish some IMGT-functional V segments, including TRBV6-2 and TRBV6-3, so those segments were excluded. In a later analysis, several top co-occurrence clusters were reported to appear linked to parvovirus B19, influenza, CMV and Epstein-Barr virus. A further reported finding was that TCR beta sequences accurately predicted the HLA-A and HLA-B alleles for most subjects in the first cohort. A later analysis found that most CMV-associated TCR beta chains appeared HLA-restricted, with HLA associations seemingly driven largely by CMV exposure. Correlated functional status among segregating V segments might reflect linkage disequilibrium, but an unknown experimental factor could not be ruled out. While some public TCRs were present in many individuals, most TCR sequences turned up only very rarely across donors. The earlier analysis of 587 of the donors excluded some 16 rarely observed V segments, including chromosome 9 orphons, because counts were too low. When HLA alleles, especially DR and DQ, strongly co-occurred, attributing TCR associations to individual alleles was difficult. At a false discovery rate of 0.05, a later analysis linked under 20,000 TCR beta sequences to specific HLA alleles.

The library was produced with the immunoSEQ multiplex PCR assay. For the multiplex PCR, a mixture combining 60 forward primers for TCR Vbeta segments and 13 reverse primers for TCR Jbeta segments was used. The CDR3 region of rearranged TCR beta genes was amplified from genomic DNA with a multiplex PCR assay. On the Illumina HiSeq System, the amplified TCR beta libraries were sequenced as 87-base-pair reads. The published analysis was carried out like this. In a later analysis, tens of millions of unique TCR beta chains were counted across the 500 to 850 repertoires, and roughly 10 million of these chains were shared by at least two donors. A nearest-neighbor algorithm error-corrected the raw reads and collapsed the reads into unique sequences, merging closely related sequences to remove PCR and sequencing errors. CDR3 sequences were aligned to IMGT reference sequences to assign V, D and J gene segments. For a sequence to be retained, at least a six-nucleotide match to both a V gene segment and a J gene segment was required. Rearrangements were classified as productive when the CDR3 lacked stop codons and remained in frame with V and J, and all other rearrangements were classified as non-productive. Following IMGT convention, CDR3 was defined as the stretch from the second conserved V-encoded cysteine to the conserved J-encoded phenylalanine. In an earlier analysis of around 600 of the donors, sequences lacking an unambiguous match to a single V gene segment were excluded. An earlier analysis of 450 to 650 of the donors called V segments functional above 56.7% productive rearrangements and segregating when the between-donor standard deviation exceeded 5%. A statistical classification framework was built for diagnosing cytomegalovirus status from the catalog of TCR beta chain sequences. A later analysis assigned V and J genes by comparing TCR nucleotide sequences with IMGT/GENE-DB human TR gene sequences. Using the TCRdist pipeline, a later analysis assigned CDR3 sequences along with most-parsimonious VDJ recombination scenarios. In a later analysis, each TCR beta chain was defined by its CDR3 amino acid sequence together with its V-gene family, and reads lacking a unique V-gene family were excluded. To address suspected cross-contamination and a sequencing artifact, a later analysis removed 550 to 750 highly shared, low-generation-probability nucleotide sequences. In a later analysis, a clonal expansion index was calculated for each public chain from normalized within-repertoire ranks of inferred template counts. Generation probabilities in a later analysis came from a VDJ recombination model fitted to out-of-frame rearrangements, and those results were checked against IGoR. In a later analysis, hypergeometric tests were used to score TCR-TCR, TCR-HLA and TCR-CMV co-occurrence, with a repertoire-size bias correction applied to TCR pairs. A later analysis estimated false discovery rates by permuting HLA or CMV assignments 20 times. A later analysis grouped co-occurring TCRs with DBSCAN, adding TCRdist sequence similarity when clustering within HLA-allele-positive subsets. Repertoires with fewer than 30,000 or more than 120,000 public chains were left out of co-occurrence clustering, as were four to six repertoires with anomalous nucleotide sharing. Sourced from immuneACCESS, this table was stored by TCRdb with only in-frame sequences that have V and J called. A share of the clones is absent; for the studies checked, an unresolved V gene accounts for under half, and the remainder has no known explanation. V and J calls and clone size are given by that table; D and trimming were obtained from the DNA. In this sample the table shows under 200,000 clones, less than 90% of which occur a single time. Under 1.1% of the sample goes to the ten largest clones.

Remarks on this clone: This clone's antigen is unknown. The record has no base qualities; no much larger clone is one base away.

V ends up 5 bases short and J 1 base short, with an unmatched junction base count of 13. CDR1 is given as SGHTA and CDR2 as FQGNSA, both from the germline V gene. The CDR3 contains 17 residues, cysteine and phenylalanine counted. The DNA shown is the 51-base CDR3, in frame from base 1. The cohort was made up of under 800 healthy bone marrow donors. Cohort members were all nominally healthy when sampled, although unrecorded immune exposures were likely present. The donor was CMV seronegative and was included in the group of a few hundred seronegative cohort members. Each donor provided a peripheral blood sample, and peripheral blood mononuclear cells were used for TCR beta sequencing. Genomic DNA was extracted from the blood cell samples with the Qiagen DNeasy Blood Extraction Kit.

The receptor was isolated from a man aged 25 to 40 in good health and CMV-seronegative. The sequenced sample was PBMCs. The chain was built from TRBV7-2 and TRBJ2-7; 8 nucleotides in the junction match TRBD1. The CDR3: CASSKPRGTGISYEQYF. The DNA reads as follows: TGTGCCAGCAGCAAGCCCCGCGGGACAGGTATATCCTACGAGCAGTACTTC.